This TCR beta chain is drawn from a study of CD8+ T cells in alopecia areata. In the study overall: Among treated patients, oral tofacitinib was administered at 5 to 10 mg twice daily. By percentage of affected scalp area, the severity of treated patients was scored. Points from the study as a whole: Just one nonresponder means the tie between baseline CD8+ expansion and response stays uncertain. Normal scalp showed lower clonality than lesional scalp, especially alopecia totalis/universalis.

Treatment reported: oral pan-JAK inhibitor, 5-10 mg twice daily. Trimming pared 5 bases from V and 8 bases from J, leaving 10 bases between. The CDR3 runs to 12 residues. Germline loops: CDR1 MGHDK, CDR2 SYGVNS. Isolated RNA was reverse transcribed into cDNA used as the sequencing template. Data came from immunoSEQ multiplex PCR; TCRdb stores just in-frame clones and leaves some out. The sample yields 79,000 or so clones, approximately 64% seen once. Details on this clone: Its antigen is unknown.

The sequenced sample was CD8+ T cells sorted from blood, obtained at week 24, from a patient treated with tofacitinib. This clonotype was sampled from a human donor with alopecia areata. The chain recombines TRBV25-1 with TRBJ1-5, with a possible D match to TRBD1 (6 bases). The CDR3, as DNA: TGTGCCAGCAGTCAAGGGGGGGAGCCCCAGCATTTT. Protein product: CASSQGGEPQHF.